A single sample is the source of the 19 T cell receptor beta chains below, sequenced in a study of CD8 T cells in ankylosing spondylitis. Study conclusions and caveats: Ankylosing spondylitis blood appeared to carry a characteristic TCR beta motif of several highly homologous variants.

TCRdb itself ran the 5' RACE reads through MiXCR, one entry per CDR3 protein. The sample includes approximately 400,000 distinct CDR3 sequences, roughly a sixth of them seen just once. For these receptors, no antigen is known. Material for sequencing was blood, either unsorted or a sorted T cell fraction (not recorded which). The receptor source for this set is a male donor with ankylosing spondylitis.

This clonotype was seen a few times. The J gene is TRBJ2-5, the V gene TRBV20-1; 9 bases match TRBD2. CDR1 and CDR2 (germline): DFQATT, SNEGSKA (reference sequence). CDR3 size: 16 residues. Losses at the gene ends were 0 bases for V and 1 base for J; bases not matched to a gene: 6. The CDR3 loop is CSARDFTSGLQETQYF. The CDR3 nucleotides read TGCAGTGCTAGAGATTTTACTAGCGGGCTCCAAGAGACCCAGTACTTC.

This clonotype occurred a few times. This chain connects TRBV11-2 to TRBJ1-6, with 8 bases lining up with TRBD1. Germline V gives CDR1 SGHAT, CDR2 FQNNGV. CDR3 length: 14 residues. V shed 8 bases and J 9 bases; nucleotides not matched to a gene: 9. CDR3 protein: CASAGQGWGSPLHF. CDR3 sequence (DNA): TGTGCCAGCGCCGGACAGGGTTGGGGTTCACCCCTCCACTTT.

This clonotype was seen more than once but under ten times. The rearrangement links TRBV7-9 to TRBJ2-5; the match to TRBD2 covers 16 bases. The CDR3 totals 17 residues. The V gene end was trimmed by 5 bases and the J gene end by 2 bases; junction bases not matched to a gene: 5. The germline CDR1 and CDR2 sequences are SEHNR and FQNEAQ (reference sequence). CDR3 amino acids: CASSTGTSGRVQETQYF. CDR3 sequence (DNA): TGTGCCAGCAGCACCGGGACTAGCGGGAGGGTACAAGAGACCCAGTACTTC.

CDR3 loop: CSARDPQGNYEQYF. CDR3 DNA sequence: TGCAGTGCTAGAGATCCCCAGGGAAACTACGAGCAGTACTTC. V and J are TRBV20-1 and TRBJ2-7, with D perhaps matching TRBD1 (5 bases). V was pared by 0 bases and J by 3 bases, with 12 bases between. The CDR3 sequence is 14 residues long. The germline gives CDR1 DFQATT, CDR2 SNEGSKA (reference sequence).

On this clonotype itself: The junction departs from germline at one end; a sequencing error may be responsible. The rearrangement joins TRBV20-1 to TRBJ2-1, with 9 bases fitting TRBD2. Germline assignment: CDR1 DFQATT and CDR2 SNEGSKA (reference sequence). This CDR3 has 14 amino acids. The CDR3 sequence: CSPSGAGGYNEQFF. The CDR3 DNA follows: TGCAGTCCTAGCGGAGCGGGAGGTTACAATGAGCAGTTCTTC.

This clonotype was counted only a few times. This rearrangement joins TRBV4-3 to TRBJ1-2; no firm D call. Between the trimmed V and J ends, which lost 0 bases and 5 bases, there was a span of 13 bases. The CDR3 runs to 15 residues. The germline gives CDR1 LGHNA, CDR2 YSLEER. CDR3 coding DNA: TGCGCCAGCAGCCAAGATCCCCTAGTTACTTATGGCTACACCTTC. Translating it yields CASSQDPLVTYGYTF.

This chain connects TRBV3-1 to TRBJ1-4, with D perhaps TRBD1 (6 bases). This CDR3 is 14 amino acids long. The V and J ends lost 1 base and 7 bases respectively, with 10 bases between them. Germline lookup yields CDR1 LGHDT and CDR2 YNNKEL (reference sequence). CDR3 protein: CASSQGAGVEKLFF. The CDR3 nucleotides read TGTGCCAGCAGCCAAGGAGCAGGGGTTGAAAAACTGTTTTTT.

This clonotype was counted at least ten times. V is TRBV5-6 and J is TRBJ2-7; D ambiguous. The germline V gene has CDR1 SGHDT and CDR2 YYEEEE. The CDR3 sequence is 11 residues long. V was clipped by 5 bases and J by 5 bases, with 8 bases between them. The CDR3 sequence: CASSLLDEQYF. DNA of the CDR3: TGTGCCAGCAGTTTACTGGACGAGCAGTACTTC. Combining the CDR3 with reference TRBV5-6 and TRBJ2-7 gives the whole variable domain DAGVTQSPTHLIKTRGQQVTLRCSPKSGHDTVSWYQQALGQGPQFIFQYYEEEERQRGNFPDRFSGHQFPNYSSELNVNALLLGDSALYLCASSLLDEQYFGPGTRLTVT.

The chain employs TRBV2 and TRBJ2-2; TRBD2 matches 7 bases. There are 17 residues in the CDR3. Looked up from germline, CDR1 is SNHLY and CDR2 is FYNNEI. V was clipped by 1 base and J by 7 bases; unmatched bases: 12. For the CDR3, the DNA is TGTGCCAGCAGTGAAGGTGGGAGGGCCGAGTCGATCGGGGAGCTGTTTTTT. Translating gives CASSEGGRAESIGELFF. The full variable domain, completed using reference TRBV2 and TRBJ2-2, is EPEVTQTPSHQVTQMGQEVILRCVPISNHLYFYWYRQILGQKVEFLVSFYNNEISEKSEIFDDQFSVERPDGSNFTLKIRSTKLEDSAMYFCASSEGGRAESIGELFFGEGSRLTVL.

This clonotype was seen a few times. This chain connects TRBV5-1 to TRBJ2-7; 8 nucleotides line up with TRBD1. V gave up 4 bases and J gave up 3 bases; unmatched junction bases: 3. CDR1 and CDR2 (germline): SGHRS, YFSETQ. The length of the CDR3 is 13 residues. The CDR3 DNA follows: TGCGCCAGCAGCCCGGGACAGGACTACGAGCAGTACTTC. Translation: CASSPGQDYEQYF.

The chain recombines TRBV7-2 with TRBJ1-6; D remains unclear. The CDR3 covers 13 residues. V was trimmed by 5 bases and J by 2 bases, leaving 4 bases between them. Germline values: CDR1 SGHTA, CDR2 FQGNSA. The CDR3 protein is CASSPPYNSPLHF. The CDR3 DNA reads as TGTGCCAGCAGCCCCCCCTATAATTCACCCCTCCACTTT.

The chain is built from TRBV4-1 and TRBJ1-6; D is perhaps TRBD1 (5 bases). The CDR3 is made up of 16 amino acids. Germline assignment: CDR1 MGHRA and CDR2 YSYEKL. Trimming shortened V by 1 base and J by 8 bases, and 15 bases separated the two germline ends. The CDR3 nucleotides are TGCGCCAGCAGCCAAGTAGTCAGGGTTGGTGATTCACCCCTCCACTTT. This translates into CASSQVVRVGDSPLHF.

The sample holds a few counts of this clonotype. The rearrangement joins TRBV3-1 to TRBJ1-2; TRBD1 matches 12 bases. Germline V lookup: CDR1 LGHDT, CDR2 YNNKEL (reference sequence). This CDR3 is 15 amino acids long. Trimming took 4 bases from V and 7 from J; bases not matched to a gene: 7. The DNA of the CDR3 is TGTGCCAGCAGCCCAGGGACAGGGGGCAGAGGTGGCTACACCTTC. It encodes CASSPGTGGRGGYTF.

The chain combines TRBV6-5 with TRBJ2-5; a possible D gene is TRBD1 (7 bases). The CDR3 runs 14 residues. The germline V and J ends were trimmed by 2 bases and 5 bases, with 12 bases remaining between them. Germline loops: CDR1 MNHEY, CDR2 SVGAGI. The CDR3 sequence is CASSYGGGDETQYF. The CDR3 region has the DNA TGTGCCAGCAGTTACGGAGGGGGCGACGAGACCCAGTACTTC.

This clonotype was seen a handful of times. V and J are TRBV29-1 and TRBJ2-3; D is unclear. Germline V gene data show CDR1 as SQVTM and CDR2 as ANQGSEA. The CDR3 spans 13 residues. V was trimmed by 5 bases and J by 2 bases, leaving 11 bases between them. For the CDR3, the DNA is TGCAGCGTTATCTACAGAGTCACAGATACGCAGTATTTT. Protein product: CSVIYRVTDTQYF.

This clonotype came up many times. The chain has TRBV29-1 and TRBJ2-3, with TRBD2 matching 10 bases. Trimming took 8 bases from V and 2 from J; bases not matched to a gene: 10. The length of the CDR3 is 15 residues. CDR1 and CDR2 from the germline V gene are SQVTM and ANQGSEA. CDR3 coding DNA: TGCAGCACTCGATTTACTAGCGGGATCACAGATACGCAGTATTTT. It translates to CSTRFTSGITDTQYF.

The chain couples TRBV3-1 to TRBJ1-6; 7 bases line up with TRBD1. CDR1 and CDR2 from the germline V gene are LGHDT and YNNKEL (reference sequence). V lost 2 bases to trimming and J lost 10 bases; unmatched junction nucleotides: 5. CDR3 length equals 14 residues. The CDR3 bases are TGTGCCAGCAGCCAACAGGGGGTTTCGTCACCCCTCCACTTT. Translation gives CASSQQGVSSPLHF.

The chain employs TRBV30 and TRBJ2-1; 10 bases align to TRBD1. The germline gives CDR1 GTSNPN, CDR2 SVGIG (reference sequence). The CDR3 spans 14 residues. J gave up 8 bases and V 3 bases, and 7 bases lay outside the gene matches. CDR3 region: CAWRQTGGRYEQFF. For the CDR3, the DNA is TGTGCCTGGAGACAGACAGGGGGCCGGTATGAGCAGTTCTTC.

This clonotype was detected ten times or more. The J gene is TRBJ1-6, the V gene TRBV25-1; D gene uncertain. Between the trimmed V and J ends, which lost 3 bases and 7 bases, there was a span of 10 bases. Per germline, CDR1 MGHDK and CDR2 SYGVNS. This CDR3 has 14 amino acids. The CDR3 reads CASSEARVNSPLHF. The CDR3 DNA sequence: TGTGCCAGCAGTGAGGCCCGAGTCAATTCACCCCTCCACTTT.